This T cell receptor (beta chain) was sequenced in a study of OX40 agonist ivuxolimab in advanced cancers. Study conclusions and caveats: Low normalized T-cell clonal expansion was additionally recorded for some nonresponders.

Autoimmune disease history or systemic immunosuppression excluded patients. J gave up 6 bases and V 5 bases, and 10 bases lay outside the gene matches. The CDR3 loop spans 15 amino acids. Germline-derived CDR1 and CDR2 are MDHEN and SYDVKM. Sequencing used immunoSEQ multiplex PCR; TCRdb keeps in-frame clones, though not all of them. The sample consists of tens of thousands of clones, about 91% of them appearing once. As regards this clone: Its antigen is still unknown.

The receptor's source is an adult with an advanced solid tumor such as melanoma, head and neck, liver or kidney cancer. The chain couples TRBV28 to TRBJ2-3, with 8 bases aligning to TRBD2. The starting material was CD4+ or CD8+ T cells sorted from blood, obtained in a trial of the OX40 agonist ivuxolimab. This CDR3 is CASSPPRGGPDTQYF. CDR3 sequence (DNA): TGTGCCAGCAGTCCTCCCCGGGGGGGGCCGGATACGCAGTATTTT. The variable domain in full, completed from reference TRBV28 and TRBJ2-3, reads DVKVTQSSRYLVKRTGEKVFLECVQDMDHENMFWYRQDPGLGLRLIYFSYDVKMKEKGDIPEGYSVSREKKERFSLILESASTNQTSMYLCASSPPRGGPDTQYFGPGTRLTVL.